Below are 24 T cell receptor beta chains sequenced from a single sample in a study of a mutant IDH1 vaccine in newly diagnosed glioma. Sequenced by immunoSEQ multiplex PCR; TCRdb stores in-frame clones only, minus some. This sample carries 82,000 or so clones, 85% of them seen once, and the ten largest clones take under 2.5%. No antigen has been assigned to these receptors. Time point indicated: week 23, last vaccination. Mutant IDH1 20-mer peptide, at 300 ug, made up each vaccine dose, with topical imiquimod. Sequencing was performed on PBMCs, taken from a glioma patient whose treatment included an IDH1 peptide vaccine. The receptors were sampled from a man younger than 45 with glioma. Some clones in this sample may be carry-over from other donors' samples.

The CDR3 coding sequence is TGCGCCAGCAGCTTCAGCGGGAGGGTTTCCGGGGAGCTGTTTTTT. Residues: CASSFSGRVSGELFF. The chain recombines TRBV5-1 with TRBJ2-2; 10 bases map to TRBD2. The junction had 4 bases not matched to a gene; V was cut back by 2 bases and J by 6 bases. Germline V CDR1 and CDR2: SGHRS, YFSETQ. CDR3 size: 15 residues.

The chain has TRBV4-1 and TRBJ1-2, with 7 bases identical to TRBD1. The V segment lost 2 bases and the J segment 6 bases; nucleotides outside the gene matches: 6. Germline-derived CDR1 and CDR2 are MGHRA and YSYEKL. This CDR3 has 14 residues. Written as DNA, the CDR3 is TGCGCCAGCAGCCAATTTAGACAGGGTGATGGCTACACCTTC. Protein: CASSQFRQGDGYTF.

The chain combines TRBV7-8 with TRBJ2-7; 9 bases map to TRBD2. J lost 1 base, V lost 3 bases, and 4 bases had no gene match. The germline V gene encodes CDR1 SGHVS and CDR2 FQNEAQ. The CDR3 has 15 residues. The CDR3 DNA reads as TGTGCCAGCAGCTTTAGCGGGAGTCCTTCCTACGAGCAGTACTTC. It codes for CASSFSGSPSYEQYF.

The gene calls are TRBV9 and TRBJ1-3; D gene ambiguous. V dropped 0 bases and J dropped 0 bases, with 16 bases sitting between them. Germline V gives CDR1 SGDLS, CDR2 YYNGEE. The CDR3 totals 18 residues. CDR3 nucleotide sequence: TGTGCCAGCAGCGTAGGCTTCGGGGTCGGAAGCTCTGGAAACACCATATATTTT. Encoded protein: CASSVGFGVGSSGNTIYF. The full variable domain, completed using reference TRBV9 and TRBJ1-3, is DSGVTQTPKHLITATGQRVTLRCSPRSGDLSVYWYQQSLDQGLQFLIQYYNGEERAKGNILERFSAQQFPDLHSELNLSSLELGDSALYFCASSVGFGVGSSGNTIYFGEGSWLTVV.

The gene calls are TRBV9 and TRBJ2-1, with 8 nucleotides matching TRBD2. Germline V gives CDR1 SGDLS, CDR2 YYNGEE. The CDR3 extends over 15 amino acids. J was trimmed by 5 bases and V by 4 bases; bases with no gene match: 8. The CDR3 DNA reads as TGTGCCAGCAGCTCAATAGCGGGACTCAACAATGAGCAGTTCTTC. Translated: CASSSIAGLNNEQFF.

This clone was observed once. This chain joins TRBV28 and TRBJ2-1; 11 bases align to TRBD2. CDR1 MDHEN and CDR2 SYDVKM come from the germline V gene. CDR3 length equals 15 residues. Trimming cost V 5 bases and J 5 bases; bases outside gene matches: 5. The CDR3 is CASSPLAGGHNEQFF. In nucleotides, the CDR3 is TGTGCCAGCAGTCCATTAGCGGGAGGGCACAATGAGCAGTTCTTC.

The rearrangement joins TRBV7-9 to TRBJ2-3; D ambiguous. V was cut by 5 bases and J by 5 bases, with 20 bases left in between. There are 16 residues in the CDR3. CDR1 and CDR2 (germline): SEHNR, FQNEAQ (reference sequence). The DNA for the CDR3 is TGTGCCAGCAGCCCCCCAGGTCGAGCCTGGGGAGATACGCAGTATTTT. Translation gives CASSPPGRAWGDTQYF.

The DNA for the CDR3 is TGTGCCAGCAGCGTCACCGGGACAGGGATCACCGGGGAGCTGTTTTTT. This codes for CASSVTGTGITGELFF. This sequence joins TRBV9 and TRBJ2-2, with TRBD1 matching 9 bases. Germline V gene data show CDR1 as SGDLS and CDR2 as YYNGEE. The CDR3 is 16 residues long. Unmatched junction bases numbered 6, after V lost 2 bases and J lost 4 bases.

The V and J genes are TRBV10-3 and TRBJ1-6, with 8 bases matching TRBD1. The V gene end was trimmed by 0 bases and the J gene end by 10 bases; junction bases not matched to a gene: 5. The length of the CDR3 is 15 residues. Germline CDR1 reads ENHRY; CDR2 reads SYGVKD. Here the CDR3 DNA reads TGTGCCATCAGTGAGTCAACAGGGGGAAGCTCACCCCTCCACTTT. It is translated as CAISESTGGSSPLHF.

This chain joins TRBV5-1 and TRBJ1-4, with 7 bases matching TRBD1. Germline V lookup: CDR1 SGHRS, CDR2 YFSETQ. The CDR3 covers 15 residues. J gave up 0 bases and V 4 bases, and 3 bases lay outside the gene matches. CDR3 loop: CASSRDSATNEKLFF. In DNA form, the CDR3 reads TGCGCCAGCAGCCGGGACAGCGCAACTAATGAAAAACTGTTTTTT.

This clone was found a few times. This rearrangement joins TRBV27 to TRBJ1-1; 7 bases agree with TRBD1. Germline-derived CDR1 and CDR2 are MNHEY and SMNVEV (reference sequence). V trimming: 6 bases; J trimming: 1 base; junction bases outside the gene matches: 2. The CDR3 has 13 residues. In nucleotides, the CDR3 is TGTGCCAGCAGGTCAGGGGGGAACACTGAAGCTTTCTTT. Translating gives CASRSGGNTEAFF.

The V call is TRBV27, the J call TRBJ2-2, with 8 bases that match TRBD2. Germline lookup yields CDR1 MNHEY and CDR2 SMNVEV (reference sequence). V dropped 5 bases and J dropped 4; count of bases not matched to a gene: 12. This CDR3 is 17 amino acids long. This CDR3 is CASSLRPGGRRTGELFF. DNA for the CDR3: TGTGCCAGCAGTCTCAGGCCGGGAGGGCGTCGCACCGGGGAGCTGTTTTTT.

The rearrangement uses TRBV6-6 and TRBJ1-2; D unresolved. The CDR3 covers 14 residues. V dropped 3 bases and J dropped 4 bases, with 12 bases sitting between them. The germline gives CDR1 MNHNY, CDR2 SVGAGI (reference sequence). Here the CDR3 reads CASSYGALGYGYTF. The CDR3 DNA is TGTGCCAGCAGTTATGGAGCTTTGGGCTATGGCTACACCTTC.

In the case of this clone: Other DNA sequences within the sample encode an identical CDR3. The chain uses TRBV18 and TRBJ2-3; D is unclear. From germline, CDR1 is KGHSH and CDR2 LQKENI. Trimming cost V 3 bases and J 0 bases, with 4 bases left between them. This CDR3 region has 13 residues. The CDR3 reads CASSPPSTDTQYF. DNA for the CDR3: TGTGCCAGCTCACCTCCTAGCACAGATACGCAGTATTTT.

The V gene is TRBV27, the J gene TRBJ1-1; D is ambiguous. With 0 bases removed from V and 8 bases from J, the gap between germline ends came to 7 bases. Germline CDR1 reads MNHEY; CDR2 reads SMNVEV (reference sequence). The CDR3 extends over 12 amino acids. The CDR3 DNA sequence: TGTGCCAGCAGTTTATCAGGCAGGGAAGCTTTCTTT. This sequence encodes CASSLSGREAFF.

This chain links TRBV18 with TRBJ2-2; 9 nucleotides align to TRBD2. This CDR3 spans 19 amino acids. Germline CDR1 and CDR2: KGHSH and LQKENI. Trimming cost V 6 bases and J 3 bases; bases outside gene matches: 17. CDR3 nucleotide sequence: TGTGCCAGCTCCCTAGGGACCTACGCGGGAGGGCCCGACACCGGGGAGCTGTTTTTT. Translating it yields CASSLGTYAGGPDTGELFF.

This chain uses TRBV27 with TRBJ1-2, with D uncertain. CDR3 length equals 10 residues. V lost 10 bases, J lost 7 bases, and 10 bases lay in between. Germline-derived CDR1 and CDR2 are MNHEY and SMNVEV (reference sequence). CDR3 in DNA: TGTGCCACGGCCTCTTTTGGCTACACCTTC. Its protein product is CATASFGYTF.

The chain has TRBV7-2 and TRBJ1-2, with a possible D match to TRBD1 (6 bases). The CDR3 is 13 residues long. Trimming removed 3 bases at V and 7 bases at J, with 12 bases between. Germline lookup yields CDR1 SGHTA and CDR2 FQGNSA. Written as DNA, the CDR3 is TGTGCCAGCAGCTTCACAGGGAGTAGTGGCTACACCTTC. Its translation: CASSFTGSSGYTF.

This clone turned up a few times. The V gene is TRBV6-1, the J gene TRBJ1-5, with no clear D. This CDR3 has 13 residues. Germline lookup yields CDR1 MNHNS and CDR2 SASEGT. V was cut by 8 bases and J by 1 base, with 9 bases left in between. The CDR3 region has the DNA TGTGCCAGCGCCACATGGAGCAATCAGCCCCAGCATTTT. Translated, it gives CASATWSNQPQHF.

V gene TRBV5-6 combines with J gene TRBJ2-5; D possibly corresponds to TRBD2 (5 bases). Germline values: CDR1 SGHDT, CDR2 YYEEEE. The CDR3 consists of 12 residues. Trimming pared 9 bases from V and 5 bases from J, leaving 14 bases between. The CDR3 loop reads CATGSSQETQYF. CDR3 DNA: TGTGCCACCGGGTCTAGCCAGGAGACCCAGTACTTC.

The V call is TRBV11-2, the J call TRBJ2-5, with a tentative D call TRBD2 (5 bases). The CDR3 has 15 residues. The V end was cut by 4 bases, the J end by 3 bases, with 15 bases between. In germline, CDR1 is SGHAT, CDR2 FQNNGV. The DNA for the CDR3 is TGTGCCAGCAGCTCCCTTCGGGTCGGGAAAGAGACCCAGTACTTC. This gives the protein CASSSLRVGKETQYF.

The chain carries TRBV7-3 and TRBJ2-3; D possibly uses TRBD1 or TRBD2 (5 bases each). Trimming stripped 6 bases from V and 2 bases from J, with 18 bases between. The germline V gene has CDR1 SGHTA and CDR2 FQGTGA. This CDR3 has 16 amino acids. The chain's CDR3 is CASRKSPGTYTDTQYF. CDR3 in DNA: TGTGCCAGCAGGAAATCACCCGGGACCTACACAGATACGCAGTATTTT.

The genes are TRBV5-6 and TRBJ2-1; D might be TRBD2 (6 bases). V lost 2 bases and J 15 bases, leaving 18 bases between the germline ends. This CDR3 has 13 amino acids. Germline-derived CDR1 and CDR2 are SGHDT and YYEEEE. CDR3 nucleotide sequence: TGTGCCAGCAGCTTTGGAAGGGAGGTCCCCCGGTTCTTC. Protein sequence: CASSFGREVPRFF.

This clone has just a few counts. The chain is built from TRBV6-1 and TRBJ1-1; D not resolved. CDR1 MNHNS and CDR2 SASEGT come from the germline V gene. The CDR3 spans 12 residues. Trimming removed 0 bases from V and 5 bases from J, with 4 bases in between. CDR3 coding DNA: TGTGCCAGCAGTGAAGCCGGGACTGAAGCTTTCTTT. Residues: CASSEAGTEAFF.